The T cell receptor beta chain under discussion was sequenced for a study of blood T cell repertoires in COVID-19 (dated by TCRdb to 2018 to 2021). Regarding the study in general: Samples covering the acute and convalescent phases of COVID-19 were provided by collaborators in the United States, Italy and Spain. The prospective study material was composed of cDNA or gDNA derived from T cells, B-cell-depleted T cells, or PBMCs. Subjects who had been exposed to COVID-19, were actively infected with it, or had recovered from it provided the deeply sampled blood TCRbeta repertoires that made up the dataset. A freely available public database, intended as a resource for researchers studying the immune response to SARS-CoV-2, is where the repertoires were released. The samples were drawn from the first 160 participants of the ongoing ImmuneRACE study and from some 1,300 subjects provided by 6 global collaborators. Sample metadata almost always included a de-identified subject ID, COVID-19 status, age in years and sex. HLA class I and class II types, where available, came from metadata supplied by the sample provider rather than from assay-based typing. Here is what the overall study found, with its caveats: Clinical and demographic metadata were provided uncurated, with the amount varying by source and participant.

CDR1 and CDR2, per the germline V gene (reference sequence), are SEHNR and FQNEAQ. Here V drops 1 base and J drops 5 bases, and the junction holds 4 bases not matched to any gene. The CDR3 goes from the cysteine to the phenylalanine over 14 residues. The only DNA kept is the CDR3, 42 bases in frame from the first base. This clone was found once. The target of this receptor is not known. Per-nucleotide qualities are absent, and no much larger clonotype sits a single base away. TCRbeta CDR3 regions were amplified from genomic DNA by means of the immunoSEQ Assay, a bias-controlled multiplex PCR. The paper's processing steps were these. Nucleated cell counts per sample were estimated from amplification of reference gene primers within the assay. Sequence reads were collapsed and filtered to measure the absolute abundance of every unique TCRbeta CDR3 rearrangement. For each sample, productive Simpson clonality was calculated by taking the square root of Simpson's diversity index across productive rearrangements. The clones in this table, taken by TCRdb from immuneACCESS, are in-frame only. Not every clone is retained; where verified, under half of the shortfall comes from an unresolved V gene, and the cause of the rest is unknown. V and J calls plus clone size are reproduced from that table; the DNA served to infer D and trimming. In this sample the table shows some 88,000 clones, roughly nine tenths of which occur a single time. The ten largest account for under 2% of the sample.

Collaborating institutions collected whole blood in K2EDTA tubes following their own protocols. For TCRbeta analysis, collaborators shipped samples in one of three forms: frozen whole blood, isolated PBMCs, or DNA extracted from either of those sample types. The sample was peripheral blood. The chain was built from TRBV7-9 and TRBJ2-7, and TRBD1 aligns with 8 junction nucleotides. This TCR derives from a human donor with active COVID-19. The donor label of this sample is uncertain. The nucleotides are TGTGCCAGCAGCTTAGGGCAGGGGGCGAACGAGCAGTACTTC. It is translated as CASSLGQGANEQYF.